This T cell receptor beta chain came from a study of T cell repertoires in cytomegalovirus infection. For the study at large: It was the public TCR beta signatures that indicated both CMV infection and matching HLA type.

One entry per CDR3 protein results from TCRdb running MiXCR on the reads. The table lists some 110,000 distinct CDR3 sequences, around 10% of them singletons. CDR3 size: 14 residues. V was pared by 6 bases and J by 0 bases, with 11 bases between. Germline values: CDR1 SNHLY, CDR2 FYNNEI. With regard to this clonotype: The antigen is unknown.

Findings and limits, study-wide: Pooled public TCR beta family frequency picked out CMV carriers with the relevant HLA. HLA-C-restricted CMV clonotypes gave the most frequent clonotype in two of eight donors.

V is TRBV2 and J is TRBJ1-1; TRBD1 is a possible D gene (5 bases). The sequencing sample was made of PBMCs, sequenced either directly or after in vitro stimulation (not recorded which). The receptor was derived from a human donor in good health (CMV status not recorded). Some clones in this sample may be carry-over from other donors' samples. CDR3 sequence: CASSPDSLNTEAFF. The CDR3 nucleotides are TGTGCCAGCAGCCCCGACAGCCTGAACACTGAAGCTTTCTTT. The full variable domain, rest sourced from reference TRBV2 and TRBJ1-1, is EPEVTQTPSHQVTQMGQEVILRCVPISNHLYFYWYRQILGQKVEFLVSFYNNEISEKSEIFDDQFSVERPDGSNFTLKIRSTKLEDSAMYFCASSPDSLNTEAFFGQGTRLTVV.